Below are 24 T cell receptor beta chains sequenced from a single sample in a study of T cell responses to AZD1222 COVID-19 vaccine. Clones were sequenced by immunoSEQ multiplex PCR, and TCRdb holds only the in-frame ones, with some missing. The sample lists approximately 130,000 clones; roughly nine tenths were seen once. The sample in question was peripheral blood, obtained 28 days after the second AZD1222 dose. Receptor source: an adult who received the AZD1222 COVID-19 vaccine.

The chain carries TRBV5-1 and TRBJ2-6, with 7 bases that match TRBD1. V was clipped by 4 bases and J by 2 bases; unmatched bases: 6. This CDR3 is built from 16 residues. The germline V gene encodes CDR1 SGHRS and CDR2 YFSETQ. CDR3 residues: CASSPPTGAGANVLTF. In DNA, the CDR3 is TGCGCCAGCAGCCCCCCCACAGGGGCTGGGGCCAACGTCCTGACTTTC. Full variable domain (outside the CDR3, taken from reference TRBV5-1 and TRBJ2-6): KAGVTQTPRYLIKTRGQQVTLSCSPISGHRSVSWYQQTPGQGLQFLFEYFSETQRNKGNFPGRFSGRQFSNSRSEMNVSTLELGDSALYLCASSPPTGAGANVLTFGAGSRLTVL.

In the case of this clone: Within the sample, other DNA sequences also encode this same CDR3. The CDR3: CASTQGNTEAFF. In DNA form, the CDR3 reads TGTGCCAGTACCCAGGGGAACACTGAAGCTTTCTTT. The chain recombines TRBV19 with TRBJ1-1; maybe TRBD1 (5 bases). This CDR3 has 12 residues. The germline V gene encodes CDR1 LNHDA and CDR2 SQIVND (reference sequence). Trimming left V 7 bases short and J 1 base short, with 7 bases between.

This clone has only one observation. The V gene is TRBV19, the J gene TRBJ1-1; D might be TRBD1 (5 bases). V gave up 3 bases and J gave up 6 bases, with 8 bases separating them. This CDR3 is 12 amino acids long. Germline V gene lookup returns CDR1 LNHDA and CDR2 SQIVND (reference sequence). CDR3 loop: CASSIGDSEAFF. The CDR3 coding sequence is TGTGCCAGTAGTATCGGGGACTCTGAAGCTTTCTTT.

The chain uses TRBV19 and TRBJ1-5, with 10 bases aligning to TRBD1. The V and J ends lost 3 bases and 2 bases, in that order; junction bases with no gene match: 10. This CDR3 comprises 18 residues. Germline V gene lookup returns CDR1 LNHDA and CDR2 SQIVND (reference sequence). The CDR3 DNA is TGTGCCAGTAGTATTAGGGGACAGGGGAGCAAGGGCAATCAGCCCCAGCATTTT. Translated, it gives CASSIRGQGSKGNQPQHF.

The chain employs TRBV30 and TRBJ1-2; D call uncertain. Germline V CDR1 and CDR2: GTSNPN, SVGIG (reference sequence). CDR3 length: 14 residues. The V end lost 8 bases, the J end lost 1 base, and 17 bases lay between the germline ends. The CDR3 is CARKAQGINYGYTF. The CDR3 nucleotides read TGTGCCCGGAAAGCCCAAGGAATTAACTATGGCTACACCTTC.

This rearrangement joins TRBV5-4 to TRBJ2-3, with TRBD2 as a possible D gene (5 bases). Trimming left V 6 bases short and J 1 base short, with 15 bases between. CDR3 length equals 15 residues. The germline gives CDR1 SGHNT, CDR2 YYREEE (reference sequence). The CDR3, as DNA: TGTGCCAGCAACCTCGGACTCCAGGGCACAGATACGCAGTATTTT. Amino acid sequence: CASNLGLQGTDTQYF.

The chain couples TRBV7-9 to TRBJ1-1; no definite D call. The CDR3 consists of 15 residues. Germline V gene data show CDR1 as SEHNR and CDR2 as FQNEAQ (reference sequence). V dropped 0 bases and J dropped 4 bases, with 12 bases sitting between them. CDR3 sequence (DNA): TGTGCCAGCAGCTTAGCGCAAGGAGAAGGCACTGAAGCTTTCTTT. Amino acids: CASSLAQGEGTEAFF.

V and J are TRBV2 and TRBJ1-5; a weak D match, TRBD1 (6 bases). V was trimmed by 7 bases and J by 0 bases, leaving 10 bases between them. The CDR3 runs to 14 residues. CDR1 and CDR2 (germline): SNHLY, FYNNEI. In DNA, the CDR3 is TGTGCCAGCAAAAGGGACAATAGCAATCAGCCCCAGCATTTT. This translates into CASKRDNSNQPQHF. The whole variable domain, filled in from reference TRBV2 and TRBJ1-5, reads EPEVTQTPSHQVTQMGQEVILRCVPISNHLYFYWYRQILGQKVEFLVSFYNNEISEKSEIFDDQFSVERPDGSNFTLKIRSTKLEDSAMYFCASKRDNSNQPQHFGDGTRLSIL.

The rearrangement uses TRBV3-1 (or the pseudogene TRBV3-2) and TRBJ1-3; D remains unclear. The CDR3 sequence is 12 residues long. The V and J ends lost 8 bases and 3 bases respectively, with 8 bases between them. Germline loops: CDR1 LGHDT, CDR2 YNNKEL (reference sequence). The DNA of the CDR3 is TGTGCCAGCGCGCGTGGTGGAAACACCATATATTTT. It is translated as CASARGGNTIYF.

The chain employs TRBV27 and TRBJ2-1, with a weak D call TRBD1 (6 bases). Trimming took off 6 bases at V and 7 bases at J, with 16 bases between the two ends. The CDR3 has 14 residues. Germline V lookup: CDR1 MNHEY, CDR2 SMNVEV (reference sequence). The CDR3 protein is CASSLQGPRNEQFF. The CDR3 region has the DNA TGTGCCAGCAGCCTTCAGGGGCCCAGGAATGAGCAGTTCTTC.

The CDR3 nucleotides are TGCAGCGCTGACCGACAGGGAGGACACTATGGCTACACCTTC. Its protein product is CSADRQGGHYGYTF. The chain carries TRBV29-1 and TRBJ1-2; 7 bases match TRBD1. The ends lost 7 bases at V and 3 bases at J; junction bases unmatched: 11. The CDR3 is 14 residues long. Germline CDR1 and CDR2: SQVTM and ANQGSEA.

V is TRBV6-5 and J is TRBJ2-1, with 9 bases matching TRBD1. The CDR3 is 14 amino acids. Germline loops: CDR1 MNHEY, CDR2 SVGAGI. With 5 bases clipped from V and 6 bases from J, the junction kept 5 bases outside the gene matches. The CDR3: CASSQETGGNEQFF. CDR3 coding DNA: TGTGCCAGCAGTCAGGAGACAGGGGGCAATGAGCAGTTCTTC.

CDR3 sequence reads: CASSDFLPSTDTQYF. CDR3 in DNA: TGCGCCAGCAGTGATTTCCTCCCTAGCACAGATACGCAGTATTTT. This rearrangement joins TRBV10-2 to TRBJ2-3, with D unresolved. The V gene's germline CDR1 is WSHSY and CDR2 SAAADI. V was trimmed by 3 bases and J by 0 bases, leaving 10 bases between them. This CDR3 comprises 15 residues.

The chain joins TRBV6-2 or TRBV6-3 to TRBJ2-3, with D possibly TRBD2 on 5 matching bases. The germline gives CDR1 MNHEY, CDR2 SVGEGT. CDR3 size: 14 residues. V dropped 5 bases and J dropped 4 bases, with 13 bases sitting between them. CDR3 sequence: CASSLTRRSDTQYF. The CDR3 nucleotides read TGTGCCAGCAGTCTTACTAGGAGGTCAGATACGCAGTATTTT.

This chain links TRBV27 with TRBJ2-7, with 7 bases lining up with TRBD2. The germline V gene encodes CDR1 MNHEY and CDR2 SMNVEV (reference sequence). Losses at the gene ends were 8 bases for V and 2 bases for J; bases not matched to a gene: 9. This CDR3 spans 14 amino acids. The CDR3 DNA follows: TGTGCCAGCGCCCCAGTGAGCGGGACCTACGAGCAGTACTTC. Translation: CASAPVSGTYEQYF.

The chain links TRBV29-1 to TRBJ1-2, with D tentatively TRBD1 (5 bases). This CDR3 spans 14 amino acids. Germline V gene sequence: CDR1 SQVTM, CDR2 ANQGSEA. Trimming cost V 3 bases and J 0 bases, with 11 bases left between them. The CDR3: CSVEGRAANYGYTF. CDR3 sequence (DNA): TGCAGCGTTGAGGGCAGGGCCGCTAACTATGGCTACACCTTC.

The V gene is TRBV5-5, the J gene TRBJ1-6; D not certain. CDR1 is SGHKS and CDR2 is YYEKEE in the germline V gene (reference sequence). The CDR3 covers 13 residues. Trimming removed 0 bases from V and 10 bases from J, with 8 bases in between. As DNA, the CDR3 is TGTGCCAGCAGCTTGGGTTCGGACTCACCCCTCCACTTT. Translating it yields CASSLGSDSPLHF.

The chain links TRBV12-2 to TRBJ2-5; no DNA check was done on the table's D call, TRBD1. TRBV12-2 is recorded as a pseudogene. The CDR3 covers 15 residues. The DNA of the CDR3 is TGTGCAAGTCGCCCCCCCAGGGGTCTGGGGGAGACCCAGTACTTC. It codes for CASRPPRGLGETQYF.

The rearrangement uses TRBV10-2 and TRBJ1-4; D is unresolved. The length of the CDR3 is 12 residues. CDR1 is WSHSY and CDR2 is SAAADI in the germline V gene. The V end was cut by 6 bases, the J end by 1 base, with 3 bases between. The CDR3 DNA sequence: TGCGCCAGCAGAGGAACTAATGAAAAACTGTTTTTT. Encoded protein: CASRGTNEKLFF.

The V and J genes are TRBV4-3 and TRBJ1-1; no clear D gene. The germline V and J ends were trimmed by 0 bases and 5 bases, with 13 bases remaining between them. The V gene's germline CDR1 is LGHNA and CDR2 YSLEER. There are 15 residues in the CDR3. The CDR3 nucleotides read TGCGCCAGCAGCCAAGATCAGCGTGCAAGGACTGAAGCTTTCTTT. Residues: CASSQDQRARTEAFF.

The V gene is TRBV29-1, the J gene TRBJ1-3; no clear D gene. Trimming removed 5 bases at V and 6 bases at J, with 17 bases between. The length of the CDR3 is 14 residues. The germline V gene has CDR1 SQVTM and CDR2 ANQGSEA. The CDR3 region has the DNA TGCAGCGTTCCTGACAAGACGTCTTTAAACACCATATATTTT. It codes for CSVPDKTSLNTIYF.

The chain recombines TRBV27 with TRBJ2-3, with D unclear. V lost 3 bases and J lost 0, with 10 bases in between. Germline values: CDR1 MNHEY, CDR2 SMNVEV (reference sequence). The CDR3 runs to 15 residues. CDR3 coding DNA: TGTGCCAGCAGTTTTAGTGTGGACAGCACAGATACGCAGTATTTT. Encoded protein: CASSFSVDSTDTQYF.

In DNA, the CDR3 is TGTGCCAGCAGTGATCCAGACACGGCCACCTCCTACGAGCAGTACTTC. It translates to CASSDPDTATSYEQYF. The chain joins TRBV6-1 to TRBJ2-7; D gene uncertain. Trimming left V 3 bases short and J 0 bases short, with 15 bases between. The CDR3 totals 16 residues. Germline-derived CDR1 and CDR2 are MNHNS and SASEGT.

The table lists this clone with a few counts. In the same sample, other DNA sequences code for this CDR3. CDR3 bases: TGCAGTGCTAGTCGGGGTCGGGGGGGTCAGCCCCAGCATTTT. Residues: CSASRGRGGQPQHF. The chain links TRBV20-1 to TRBJ1-5; the D gene is possibly TRBD1 (5 bases). Trimming removed 3 bases at V and 6 bases at J, with 15 bases between. The CDR3 spans 14 residues. Germline lookup yields CDR1 DFQATT and CDR2 SNEGSKA (reference sequence).